This T cell receptor (beta chain) appears in the sequencing data of a study of vaccination and CD4 T cells after COVID-19 (dated by TCRdb to 2021 to 2024). With respect to the entire study: SARS-CoV-2 positivity had been established in the convalescent patients by nasal swab PCR, and mild disease was recorded in under ten of these patients and severe disease in one. Post-vaccine blood samples were collected a median of around 70 days after the second vaccine dose, ranging from about 13 to 241 days. Control cultures used a CEFX viral epitope pool as positive control, an HIV-1 Nef peptide pool as negative control, or no peptide. Post-COVID blood samples were collected from convalescent patients a median of approximately 93 days after diagnosis, with a range of roughly 35 to 170 days. In fewer than 12 COVID-19 convalescent patients and a few infection-naive healthy vaccine recipients, researchers compared the spike-specific CD4+ TCR repertoire from before mRNA vaccination with the repertoire from after. The convalescent cohort comprised six males and four females, including two Hispanic individuals, seven Caucasians, two Asians and one multiracial person. Overlapping spike peptide pools from SARS-CoV-2 and from the common cold coronaviruses HCoV-NL63, HCoV-OC43 and HCoV-229E were used as culture stimuli. Participants got two doses of the Pfizer-BioNTech BNT162b2 vaccine (n=8) or two doses of the Moderna mRNA-1273 vaccine (n=2).

The junction shows trimming of 5 bases on V and 1 base on J, plus 14 bases between the germline ends. From the cysteine up to the phenylalanine, the CDR3 has a length of 16 residues. Only the CDR3 DNA stays, 48 bases, in frame from base 1. CDR1 and CDR2 were assigned from the germline V gene as SGHTA and FQGNSA. The treatment or condition label, as the study defines it: approximately 10-day PBMC culture with coronavirus spike peptide pools or control peptides (ViraFEST assay). The study used the ViraFEST assay, which expanded antigen-specific T cells with peptide pools and then identified expanded clonotypes by TCR sequencing. The convalescent patients' positive SARS-CoV-2 PCR tests were from March to December 2020, which was before the Alpha, Beta and Delta variants emerged in the United States. Each well held 1.5 million to 2.5 million PBMCs cultured with approximately 9.2 ug/ml peptide pools in IMDM containing around 5% human AB serum and roughly 9.3 IU/ml IL-2. On days 3 and 7, half of the culture medium was replaced with fresh IL-2-containing medium. After nine to eleven days of culture, CD4+ T cells were isolated by negative selection with the EasySep CD4+ T cell isolation kit. Ficoll-Paque Plus gradient centrifugation was used to isolate PBMCs from whole blood, and the isolated PBMCs were then either used fresh or cryopreserved at -140C. In general, triplicate wells were set up for every culture condition.

Receptor libraries were prepared by PCR. TCR sequencing of DNA from cultured CD4+ T cells used the Oncomine TCR Beta short-read assay at the Johns Hopkins FTIC core. The QIAamp micro DNA kit was used to extract genomic DNA from the cultured CD4+ T cells. Oncomine TCR Beta libraries made from cultured CD4+ T cells were pooled using unique dual indexes and sequenced on an Illumina iSeq 100. Concerning the study's data processing: Non-productive sequences were filtered out, and CDR3s that did not start with C, did not end with F or W, or were shorter than 7 amino acids were discarded. The MANAFEST web application was used to identify antigen-specific clonotypes by comparing peptide-stimulated wells against reference wells and other culture wells. Positive clones required FDR below 0.05, an odds ratio above 5, and productive frequency above 0.1% in at least two of three replicate wells. A clonotype was classed as cross-reactive if the clonotype showed significant expansion both in SARS-CoV-2 spike wells and in at least one common cold coronavirus spike condition. Levenshtein distances (stringdist) and unrooted phylogenetic trees (ape) in R version 3.6.1 were used to assess CDR3 homology. TCRdb reprocessed the public reads (quality trimming at Q25 with fastp, clone calling with MiXCR) and kept in-frame beta chains. CDR3 protein duplicates are merged, each entry listing the most common genes and DNA. The V and J calls shown here were made by TCRdb, not taken from the authors' results. Recorded for this sample are under 15,000 distinct CDR3 sequences; 45% to 65% of them occurred a single time. 10% to 15% of the sample is in the top ten clones.

About this clonotype: Which antigen it targets is not known. The input lacks base qualities; no much larger clone sits a single base away.

General findings and caveats noted by the study authors: Of the vaccine-specific clones in convalescent patients, 304 of 307, or nearly all, reacted only to SARS-CoV-2 spike and did not cross-react with common cold coronaviruses. In convalescent patients, a median roughly 87% of post-vaccine SARS-CoV-2-reactive clones were detected only after vaccination, and vaccine-specific priming was suggested by this finding. The median number of SARS-CoV-2-reactive clonotypes rose from about 19 after infection to around 40 after vaccination, but the change was not significant. The number of convalescent patients in the study was relatively small, and the study did not examine early timepoints following natural infection.

The sequence is built from TRBV7-2 and TRBJ2-2; perhaps TRBD2 is the D gene, with 5 bases matching. The sequenced material came from CD4+ T cells from blood, cultured in vitro. The origin of this receptor is a human donor who had recovered from COVID-19. The DNA is as follows: TGTGCCAGCAGCCCCCAACTAGTATTGAACACCGGGGAGCTGTTTTTT. Its amino acids are CASSPQLVLNTGELFF.